The present T cell receptor (beta chain) was sequenced within a study of neurological immune-mediated disorders (dated by TCRdb to the late 2010s). For the study in its entirety: Among the 35 or so multiple sclerosis patients, approximately 30 had relapsing-remitting MS and 3 had secondary progressive MS. Alongside PBMC samples, the set of more than 85 TCR-beta libraries contained longitudinal samples, technical triplicates, and paired CD4+ and CD8+ T-cell subsets that had been sorted. Each longitudinal HAM/TSP and healthy donor was sampled at 3 time-points spaced at about 3-45 month intervals. Using UMI-based sequencing, the study compared peripheral blood TCR-beta repertoires from patients with HTLV-I-associated myelopathy (HAM/TSP), patients with multiple sclerosis, and healthy controls. The cohort comprised 60 to 75 subjects: about 14 HAM/TSP patients, 35 or so multiple sclerosis patients and around 20 healthy controls. The study at large found these results: Repertoires from 18 of 34 MS patients were grouped by phylogenetic analysis into a cluster of related CDR3 sequences, suggesting a possible repertoire-level signature. No clinical or MRI features were associated with the MS cluster, and the authors said that larger cohorts are needed. Expanded clones from different subjects shared no identical CDR3 amino acid sequences, which suggests that TCR-beta repertoires were private in all groups. The highest TCR clonal expansion was observed in HAM/TSP patients, whereas the lowest was observed in MS patients, even when compared with healthy controls.

This clonotype was counted many times. The clone's antigen remains unknown. No base qualities exist here, and no much larger clone lies one base off it. cDNA was synthesized by template-switch 5'RACE using a primer carrying a 10-nucleotide random unique molecular identifier by which each TCR transcript was tagged. Each sequencing run produced over 170 million TCR-beta sequences covering 15-18 subjects. The RNeasy kit was used for extraction of total RNA. Using the KAPA Real-time Library Amplification kit, TCR-beta VDJ regions were amplified with primers for the TCR constant region and the 5'RACE anchor. Sample indexes and Illumina adaptors were added in a first PCR, and a second PCR then increased library yield. After Ampure bead purification, the roughly 650 bp TCR product was size-selected on a 2% E-gel SizeSelection system. Before pooling, library quality was checked on a Bioanalyzer, concentration was measured with Qubit, and libraries were quantified with the Kapa Library Quantification kit. Paired-end 2 x 150 bp sequencing of the libraries was performed on an Illumina HiSeq 2500. To increase sequence diversity, about 25-31% phiX was spiked into each library pool. From the authors' description of their analysis: Quality-filtered reads were processed with the UMI-based MiGEC pipeline, and over 85% of raw TCR sequences were removed by the MiGEC pipeline during error correction. IMGT germline references were used for alignment of VDJ genes, and clonotypes were defined by a unique CDR3 amino acid sequence together with V-J genes. Clonal expansion, Shannon diversity and CDR3 relatedness were evaluated with VDJtools (CalcPairwiseDistances, ClusterSamples), while phylogenetic trees were built in CLCbio workbench. Using coefficient-of-variation modelling across technical triplicates, the study counted a clone as expanded if it had at least 8 unique UMIs. The raw public data were reprocessed by TCRdb itself: fastp quality trimming at Q25, MiXCR clonotype calling, in-frame beta chains only. Merged by CDR3 protein, the rows form single entries marked with the most common genes and DNA. The V and J calls come from TCRdb's annotation, not from the publication. The sample records 65,000 to 85,000 distinct CDR3 sequences, approximately 5.8% of which are singletons. Of the sample, over 7% falls within the top ten clones.

The sample's time point label is to be understood as: longitudinal time-point 2. For unsorted PBMC libraries, 2 million PBMCs were used after storage in RNAlater at -80 degrees C until RNA extraction. Multiple sclerosis patients were enrolled in a US clinical protocol under which disease progression was evaluated by magnetic resonance imaging. Peripheral blood underwent Ficoll-Hypaque density gradient centrifugation to isolate PBMCs, which were then cryopreserved in liquid nitrogen. Including the terminal cysteine and phenylalanine, the CDR3 comprises 11 residues. Of all the DNA, just the CDR3 is kept, 33 bases in frame from base 1. The germline V gene encodes CDR1 DFQATT and CDR2 SNEGSKA (reference sequence). The V and J ends are trimmed by 6 bases and 2 bases, leaving 8 bases between them.

The sequence joins TRBV20-1 to TRBJ2-7; confidence is insufficient to name the D gene. The source material was PBMCs. The origin of this receptor is a woman in her fifties or sixties with multiple sclerosis. The CDR3 is CSAQETYEQYF. The DNA reads as follows: TGCAGTGCCCAAGAGACCTACGAGCAGTACTTC.